The present entry profiles one T cell receptor (beta chain) with its context. As yet, its antigen is unknown. This record comes from a study of T cell responses to AZD1222 COVID-19 vaccine. Study background: Some second doses came at about 4 weeks and others at about 12 weeks; these were pooled. Study findings and constraints: It was only 6 or 7 AZD1222 recipients who were seropositive at baseline. The peak T cell response came first, and repertoires were sampled only after it. Unmutated variant regions reportedly attract nearly half of all spike-specific TCRs.

Repertoires were generated with immunoSEQ multiplex PCR, while TCRdb's copy carries only in-frame clones and drops some. The table has approximately 73,000 clones, nearly 85% seen once. Trimming removed 0 bases at V and 4 bases at J, with 11 bases between. Looked up from germline, CDR1 is SGHNT and CDR2 is YYREEE (reference sequence). The CDR3 runs 15 residues. The chain couples TRBV5-4 to TRBJ1-5; D is unclear. The specimen was peripheral blood, collected on day 0 of AZD1222 vaccination. The sequence derives from an adult in good health. CDR3 protein: CASSLDGLGNQPQHF. For the CDR3, the DNA is TGTGCCAGCAGCTTGGACGGGTTGGGGAATCAGCCCCAGCATTTT.